Listed below are T cell receptor beta chains from one sample, sequenced in a study of OX40 agonist ivuxolimab in advanced cancers. Libraries were prepared by immunoSEQ multiplex PCR; TCRdb keeps only in-frame clonotypes and omits some of them. The sample carries about 83,000 clones, about 89% recorded once. Here the sequenced sample was CD4+ or CD8+ T cells sorted from blood, taken in a trial of the OX40 agonist ivuxolimab. All receptors derive from an adult with an advanced solid tumor such as melanoma, head and neck, liver or kidney cancer. Each CDR3 is given with its conserved first and last residue. Fields, in order: D gene, V gene, CDR3 length, J gene, clone size, CDR3 DNA, CDR3 protein. D genes are given only for firm matches. Clone size is shown for a subset of rows, as once, few, many or a class of expanded clone.

D gene: NA
V gene: TRBV15
CDR3 length: 14
J gene: TRBJ2-1
clone size: NA
CDR3 DNA: TGTGCCACCAGCAGAGTGGGACCCCACAATGAGCAGTTCTTC
CDR3 protein: CATSRVGPHNEQFF

D gene: NA
V gene: TRBV27
CDR3 length: 16
J gene: TRBJ1-2
clone size: NA
CDR3 DNA: TGTGCCAGCAGTTTATCAGCACCAGGGACTAACTATGGCTACACCTTC
CDR3 protein: CASSLSAPGTNYGYTF

D gene: NA
V gene: TRBV30
CDR3 length: 13
J gene: TRBJ1-1
clone size: few
CDR3 DNA: TGTGCCTGGAGTGTTTGGCAGAACACTGAAGCTTTCTTT
CDR3 protein: CAWSVWQNTEAFF

D gene: TRBD2
V gene: TRBV19
CDR3 length: 14
J gene: TRBJ2-1
clone size: NA
CDR3 DNA: TGTGCCAGTATGGAGCGGGATACCTACAATGAGCAGTTCTTC
CDR3 protein: CASMERDTYNEQFF

D gene: NA
V gene: TRBV30
CDR3 length: 12
J gene: TRBJ2-1
clone size: once
CDR3 DNA: TGTGCCTGGAGTGTGAGTAGCAATGAGCAGTTCTTC
CDR3 protein: CAWSVSSNEQFF

D gene: TRBD1
V gene: TRBV4-1
CDR3 length: 14
J gene: TRBJ1-2
clone size: NA
CDR3 DNA: TGCGCCAGCAGCACTCAGGGGGCAGCCTATGGCTACACCTTC
CDR3 protein: CASSTQGAAYGYTF

D gene: TRBD1
V gene: TRBV30
CDR3 length: 11
J gene: TRBJ1-1
clone size: few
CDR3 DNA: TGTGCCTGGATACAGGGGACTGAAGCTTTCTTT
CDR3 protein: CAWIQGTEAFF

D gene: NA
V gene: TRBV9
CDR3 length: 15
J gene: TRBJ2-3
clone size: NA
CDR3 DNA: TGTGCCAGCAGCCCAGGGGACTTGAGCACAGATACGCAGTATTTT
CDR3 protein: CASSPGDLSTDTQYF

D gene: TRBD1
V gene: TRBV28
CDR3 length: 13
J gene: TRBJ1-1
clone size: NA
CDR3 DNA: TGTGCCAGCAGTTGGACAGGGAACACTGAAGCTTTCTTT
CDR3 protein: CASSWTGNTEAFF

D gene: NA
V gene: TRBV30
CDR3 length: 13
J gene: TRBJ1-2
clone size: NA
CDR3 DNA: TGTGCCTGGAGTCGACTGGCAGGGAATGGCTACACCTTC
CDR3 protein: CAWSRLAGNGYTF

D gene: NA
V gene: TRBV29-1
CDR3 length: 15
J gene: TRBJ1-1
clone size: NA
CDR3 DNA: TGCAGCGTTGAAGATCCCACGGAGGGGGGCACTGAAGCTTTCTTT
CDR3 protein: CSVEDPTEGGTEAFF

D gene: NA
V gene: TRBV6-5
CDR3 length: 12
J gene: TRBJ1-3
clone size: NA
CDR3 DNA: TGTGCCAGCTCGTCAGGAGGAAACACCATATATTTT
CDR3 protein: CASSSGGNTIYF

D gene: NA
V gene: TRBV28
CDR3 length: 13
J gene: TRBJ2-7
clone size: NA
CDR3 DNA: TGTGCCAGCATTAGGGCATTCTCCTACGAGCAGTACTTC
CDR3 protein: CASIRAFSYEQYF

D gene: TRBD1
V gene: TRBV18
CDR3 length: 16
J gene: TRBJ1-1
clone size: NA
CDR3 DNA: TGTGCCAGCTCAATTGATCCGACAGGGCGGAACACTGAAGCTTTCTTT
CDR3 protein: CASSIDPTGRNTEAFF

D gene: NA
V gene: TRBV6-5
CDR3 length: 15
J gene: TRBJ2-1
clone size: NA
CDR3 DNA: TGTGCCAGCAGTTACGTCGGGGGCTCCTACAATGAGCAGTTCTTC
CDR3 protein: CASSYVGGSYNEQFF

D gene: NA
V gene: TRBV19
CDR3 length: 11
J gene: TRBJ2-1
clone size: NA
CDR3 DNA: TGTGCCAGTAGTGGACCCAATGAGCAGTTCTTC
CDR3 protein: CASSGPNEQFF

D gene: NA
V gene: TRBV12-2
CDR3 length: 13
J gene: TRBJ1-1
clone size: NA
CDR3 DNA: TGTGCAAGTCGTAGCGCGGGGGACACTGAAGCTTTCTTT
CDR3 protein: CASRSAGDTEAFF

D gene: NA
V gene: TRBV6-5
CDR3 length: 11
J gene: TRBJ1-1
clone size: NA
CDR3 DNA: TGTGCCAGCGCCGTCGGCACTGAAGCTTTCTTT
CDR3 protein: CASAVGTEAFF

D gene: TRBD1
V gene: TRBV4-2
CDR3 length: 17
J gene: TRBJ2-1
clone size: once
CDR3 DNA: TGTGCCAGCAGCCAAGAGCCGGGACAGGTCGGTTCGAATGAGCAGTTCTTC
CDR3 protein: CASSQEPGQVGSNEQFF

D gene: NA
V gene: TRBV10-2
CDR3 length: 15
J gene: TRBJ1-6
clone size: NA
CDR3 DNA: TGCGCCAGCTCAAGAGGGGGCTCCTATAATTCACCCCTCCACTTT
CDR3 protein: CASSRGGSYNSPLHF

D gene: TRBD1
V gene: TRBV10-3
CDR3 length: 14
J gene: TRBJ2-1
clone size: NA
CDR3 DNA: TGTGCCATCAGTGCTAGGACAGGGACCAATGAGCAGTTCTTC
CDR3 protein: CAISARTGTNEQFF

D gene: NA
V gene: TRBV29-1
CDR3 length: 10
J gene: TRBJ2-3
clone size: few
CDR3 DNA: TGCAGCGTTGAATTAGATACGCAGTATTTT
CDR3 protein: CSVELDTQYF

D gene: TRBD2
V gene: TRBV9
CDR3 length: 14
J gene: TRBJ2-1
clone size: NA
CDR3 DNA: TGTGCCAGCAGCGAACTAGCGGGAGGGGATGAGCAGTTCTTC
CDR3 protein: CASSELAGGDEQFF

D gene: TRBD2
V gene: TRBV7-8
CDR3 length: 15
J gene: TRBJ2-2
clone size: NA
CDR3 DNA: TGTGCCAGCTGGGAGGGACTAGCGTCCACCGGGGAGCTGTTTTTT
CDR3 protein: CASWEGLASTGELFF

D gene: NA
V gene: TRBV6-5
CDR3 length: 13
J gene: TRBJ1-6
clone size: NA
CDR3 DNA: TGTGCCAGCAGCCAATGGGGGAATTCACCCCTCCACTTT
CDR3 protein: CASSQWGNSPLHF

D gene: TRBD2
V gene: TRBV27
CDR3 length: 18
J gene: TRBJ2-5
clone size: NA
CDR3 DNA: TGTGCCAGCAGCCTCTCCGCCCGACTAGCGGGAAACAAAGAGACCCAGTACTTC
CDR3 protein: CASSLSARLAGNKETQYF

D gene: NA
V gene: TRBV15
CDR3 length: 15
J gene: TRBJ1-5
clone size: few
CDR3 DNA: TGTGCCACCCGCCCAGAGGTATATAGCAATCAGCCCCAGCATTTT
CDR3 protein: CATRPEVYSNQPQHF

D gene: NA
V gene: TRBV25-1
CDR3 length: 11
J gene: TRBJ1-5
clone size: NA
CDR3 DNA: TGTGCCAGCAGTAGTGCTCAGCCCCAGCATTTT
CDR3 protein: CASSSAQPQHF

D gene: TRBD2
V gene: TRBV7-3
CDR3 length: 15
J gene: TRBJ2-1
clone size: NA
CDR3 DNA: TGTGCCAGCAGCCCGACTAGCGGGAGGTACAATGAGCAGTTCTTC
CDR3 protein: CASSPTSGRYNEQFF

D gene: NA
V gene: TRBV30
CDR3 length: 17
J gene: TRBJ2-1
clone size: NA
CDR3 DNA: TGTGCCTGGAGTGAGGGGACGGGGGATGAGTCCTACAATGAGCAGTTCTTC
CDR3 protein: CAWSEGTGDESYNEQFF

D gene: NA
V gene: TRBV27
CDR3 length: 13
J gene: TRBJ2-1
clone size: NA
CDR3 DNA: TGTGCCAGCAGTTTCCAGACCCGGGGTGAGCAGTTCTTC
CDR3 protein: CASSFQTRGEQFF

D gene: NA
V gene: TRBV19
CDR3 length: 17
J gene: TRBJ2-3
clone size: once
CDR3 DNA: TGTGCCAGTAGTATAGTCTGGCCTTCTGTGGGCACAGATACGCAGTATTTT
CDR3 protein: CASSIVWPSVGTDTQYF

D gene: NA
V gene: TRBV4-3
CDR3 length: 15
J gene: TRBJ1-2
clone size: NA
CDR3 DNA: TGCGCCAGCAGCCAAGGCCAACAGGGAAACTATGGCTACACCTTC
CDR3 protein: CASSQGQQGNYGYTF

D gene: TRBD2
V gene: TRBV2
CDR3 length: 16
J gene: TRBJ2-1
clone size: NA
CDR3 DNA: TGTGCCAGCAGCGAGGGACTAGCGGGAGATGGGAATGAGCAGTTCTTC
CDR3 protein: CASSEGLAGDGNEQFF

D gene: NA
V gene: TRBV19
CDR3 length: 15
J gene: TRBJ1-1
clone size: NA
CDR3 DNA: TGTGCCAGTAGTATGTTTATCCGGGGGAACACTGAAGCTTTCTTT
CDR3 protein: CASSMFIRGNTEAFF

D gene: NA
V gene: TRBV11-3
CDR3 length: 13
J gene: TRBJ2-1
clone size: NA
CDR3 DNA: TGTGCCAGCAGCTTAGAATACAGCGATGAGCAGTTCTTC
CDR3 protein: CASSLEYSDEQFF

D gene: TRBD2
V gene: TRBV11-3
CDR3 length: 15
J gene: TRBJ2-1
clone size: NA
CDR3 DNA: TGTGCCAGCAGCTTAGAAGCGGGAGTCTACAATGAGCAGTTCTTC
CDR3 protein: CASSLEAGVYNEQFF

D gene: NA
V gene: TRBV6-5
CDR3 length: 12
J gene: TRBJ2-1
clone size: NA
CDR3 DNA: TGTGCCAGCAGTTACTCTCCGAATGAGCAGTTCTTC
CDR3 protein: CASSYSPNEQFF

D gene: NA
V gene: TRBV30
CDR3 length: 15
J gene: TRBJ1-1
clone size: NA
CDR3 DNA: TGTGCCTGGGAGGACGGGGGTTACAGTGACACTGAAGCTTTCTTT
CDR3 protein: CAWEDGGYSDTEAFF

D gene: TRBD2
V gene: TRBV29-1
CDR3 length: 14
J gene: TRBJ2-1
clone size: NA
CDR3 DNA: TGCAGCGTTGGTAATAGCGGGGGGAACAATGAGCAGTTCTTC
CDR3 protein: CSVGNSGGNNEQFF

D gene: NA
V gene: TRBV4-3
CDR3 length: 13
J gene: TRBJ2-3
clone size: once
CDR3 DNA: TGCGCCAGCAGCCAAGTTAGGGCAGATACGCAGTATTTT
CDR3 protein: CASSQVRADTQYF

D gene: NA
V gene: TRBV15
CDR3 length: 16
J gene: TRBJ1-2
clone size: NA
CDR3 DNA: TGTGCCACCAGCAGATTCCCCCTCGAGCTTAACTATGGCTACACCTTC
CDR3 protein: CATSRFPLELNYGYTF

D gene: NA
V gene: TRBV12-5
CDR3 length: 13
J gene: TRBJ1-4
clone size: NA
CDR3 DNA: TGTGCTAGTGGCCCCCCAACTAATGAAAAACTGTTTTTT
CDR3 protein: CASGPPTNEKLFF

D gene: NA
V gene: TRBV4-3
CDR3 length: 17
J gene: TRBJ1-6
clone size: NA
CDR3 DNA: TGCGCCAGCAGCCAAGATGGCCAGAGCTCCTATAATTCACCCCTCCACTTT
CDR3 protein: CASSQDGQSSYNSPLHF

D gene: TRBD1
V gene: TRBV6-6
CDR3 length: 16
J gene: TRBJ1-3
clone size: NA
CDR3 DNA: TGTGCCAGCAGTTACCCTAAGACAGGGTATGACAACACCATATATTTT
CDR3 protein: CASSYPKTGYDNTIYF

D gene: NA
V gene: TRBV6-5
CDR3 length: 15
J gene: TRBJ1-1
clone size: NA
CDR3 DNA: TGTGCCAGCAGTTACATGGACGGACTGAACACTGAAGCTTTCTTT
CDR3 protein: CASSYMDGLNTEAFF

D gene: NA
V gene: TRBV19
CDR3 length: 12
J gene: TRBJ1-1
clone size: NA
CDR3 DNA: TGTGCCAGTTACCAGGGTCGGAACGAAGCTTTCTTT
CDR3 protein: CASYQGRNEAFF